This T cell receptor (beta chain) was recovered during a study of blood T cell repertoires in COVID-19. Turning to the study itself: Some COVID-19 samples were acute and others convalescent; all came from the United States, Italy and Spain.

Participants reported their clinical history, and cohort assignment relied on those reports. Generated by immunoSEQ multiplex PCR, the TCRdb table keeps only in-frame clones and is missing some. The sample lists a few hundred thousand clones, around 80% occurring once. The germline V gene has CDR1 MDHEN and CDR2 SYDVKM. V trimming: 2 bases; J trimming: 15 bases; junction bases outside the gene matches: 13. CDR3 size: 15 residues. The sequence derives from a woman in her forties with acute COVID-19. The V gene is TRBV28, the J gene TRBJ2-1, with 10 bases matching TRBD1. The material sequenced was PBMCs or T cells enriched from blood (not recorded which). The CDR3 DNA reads TGTGCCAGCAGTTTACTGGGACAGGGGAAATTTGGCGGGTTCTTC. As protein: CASSLLGQGKFGGFF.